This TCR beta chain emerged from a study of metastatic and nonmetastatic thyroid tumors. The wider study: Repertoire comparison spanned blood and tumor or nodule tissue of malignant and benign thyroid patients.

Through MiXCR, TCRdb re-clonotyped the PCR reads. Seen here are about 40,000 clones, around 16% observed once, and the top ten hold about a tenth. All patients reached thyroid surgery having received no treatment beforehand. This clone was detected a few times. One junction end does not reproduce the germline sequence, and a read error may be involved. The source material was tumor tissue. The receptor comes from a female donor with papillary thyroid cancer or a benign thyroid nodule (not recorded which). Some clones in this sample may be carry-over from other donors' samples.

CDR3 sequence: CAISVEGLQPQHF. In DNA, the CDR3 is TGTGCCATCAGTGTAGAAGGTCTTCAGCCCCAGCATTTT. The V gene is TRBV2, the J gene TRBJ1-5; D gene ambiguous. The CDR3 covers 13 residues. CDR1 is SNHLY, CDR2 FYNNEI, per germline.